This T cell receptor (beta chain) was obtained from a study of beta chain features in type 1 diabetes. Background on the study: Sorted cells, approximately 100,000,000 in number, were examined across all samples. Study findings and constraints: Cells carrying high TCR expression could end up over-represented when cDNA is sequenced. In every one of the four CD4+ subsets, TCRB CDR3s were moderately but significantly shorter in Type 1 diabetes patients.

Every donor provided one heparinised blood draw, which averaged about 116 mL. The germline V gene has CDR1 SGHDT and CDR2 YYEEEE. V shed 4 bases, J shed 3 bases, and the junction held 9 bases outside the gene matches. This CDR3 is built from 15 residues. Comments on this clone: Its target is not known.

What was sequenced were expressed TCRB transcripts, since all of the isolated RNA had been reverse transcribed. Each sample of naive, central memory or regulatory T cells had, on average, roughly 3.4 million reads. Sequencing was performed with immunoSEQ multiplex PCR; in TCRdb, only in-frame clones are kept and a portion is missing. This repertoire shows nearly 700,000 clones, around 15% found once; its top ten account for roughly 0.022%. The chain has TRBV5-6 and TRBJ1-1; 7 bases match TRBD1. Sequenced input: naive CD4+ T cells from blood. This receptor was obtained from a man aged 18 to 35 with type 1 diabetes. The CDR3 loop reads CASSRVGQPDTEAFF. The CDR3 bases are TGTGCCAGCAGCAGAGTGGGACAGCCGGACACTGAAGCTTTCTTT.